A single sample is the source of the 26 T cell receptor beta chains below, sequenced in a study of T cells in Graves' hyperthyroidism and ophthalmopathy. Using RNA transcripts as the source, TCR beta CDR3 regions were amplified. HTBI primers were the set used in a first-round RT-PCR of the TCR CDR3. Using its own MiXCR run on the multiplex PCR reads, TCRdb lists one record per CDR3 protein. In the table there are roughly 170,000 distinct CDR3 sequences, 9.4% of which are singletons. Specimen: blood. These receptors all stem from a woman between 18 and 29 years old with Graves' hyperthyroidism that later progressed to Graves' ophthalmopathy.

This clonotype has at least ten counts. The chain combines TRBV11-2 with TRBJ2-5; no clear D. This CDR3 is 14 amino acids long. V was clipped by 1 base and J by 0 bases, with 6 bases between them. Germline V gene sequence: CDR1 SGHAT, CDR2 FQNNGV. This CDR3 reads CASSLVQYQETQYF. The CDR3 region has the DNA TGTGCCAGCAGCTTAGTGCAGTACCAAGAGACCCAGTACTTC.

This sequence joins TRBV4-1 and TRBJ1-1; D uncertain. The V end was cut by 1 base, the J end by 1 base, with 16 bases between. The V gene's germline CDR1 is MGHRA and CDR2 YSYEKL. The CDR3 totals 17 residues. In nucleotides, the CDR3 is TGCGCCAGCAGCCAAGGGGGTTGGGTCAGAAAGAACACTGAAGCTTTCTTT. Protein product: CASSQGGWVRKNTEAFF.

This clonotype was counted many times. This chain joins TRBV7-2 and TRBJ2-2; D is perhaps TRBD2 (5 bases). Germline CDR1 reads SGHTA; CDR2 reads FQGNSA. The CDR3 sequence is 15 residues long. V was cut by 5 bases and J by 5 bases, with 15 bases left in between. CDR3 residues: CASSKAYRGTGELFF. CDR3 sequence (DNA): TGTGCCAGCAGCAAAGCCTACCGGGGTACCGGGGAGCTGTTTTTT.

This clonotype came up many times. The chain carries TRBV24-1 and TRBJ2-7; a weak D match, TRBD1 (5 bases). V lost 9 bases, J lost 3 bases, and 8 bases lay in between. CDR3 length equals 11 residues. The germline CDR1 and CDR2 sequences are KGHDR and SFDVKD. This CDR3 is CATGQGYEQYF. The CDR3 bases are TGTGCCACCGGGCAGGGCTACGAGCAGTACTTC.

This clonotype appeared many times. The chain is built from TRBV28 and TRBJ1-5, with 9 bases fitting TRBD1. The germline gives CDR1 MDHEN, CDR2 SYDVKM. This CDR3 is 15 amino acids long. V was pared by 7 bases and J by 3 bases, with 7 bases of the junction left unmatched. CDR3 nucleotide sequence: TGTGCCAGCAACTATCGGGACAGGGCCAATCAGCCCCAGCATTTT. It is translated as CASNYRDRANQPQHF. The whole variable domain, remainder taken from reference TRBV28 and TRBJ1-5, is DVKVTQSSRYLVKRTGEKVFLECVQDMDHENMFWYRQDPGLGLRLIYFSYDVKMKEKGDIPEGYSVSREKKERFSLILESASTNQTSMYLCASNYRDRANQPQHFGDGTRLSIL.

This clonotype was recorded a few times. This chain connects TRBV9 to TRBJ2-1, with TRBD2 matching over 10 bases. Trimming took 3 bases from V and 7 from J; bases not matched to a gene: 16. The germline V gene has CDR1 SGDLS and CDR2 YYNGEE. This CDR3 has 18 amino acids. CDR3 in DNA: TGTGCCAGCAGCGAGCAGGGGGCTAGCGGGAGATACAAGAATGAGCAGTTCTTC. Translated, it gives CASSEQGASGRYKNEQFF.

This clonotype occurred many times. This sequence joins TRBV7-9 and TRBJ1-1, with TRBD1 identical over 7 bases. This CDR3 has 18 amino acids. Germline CDR1 and CDR2: SEHNR and FQNEAQ (reference sequence). The trim removed 1 base at V and 1 base at J, leaving 12 bases unmatched. The CDR3 DNA sequence: TGTGCCAGCAGCTTAGTAGGAGGAACAGGGGAGGGGAACACTGAAGCTTTCTTT. Residues: CASSLVGGTGEGNTEAFF.

Many counts were recorded for this clonotype. The chain employs TRBV10-3 and TRBJ2-2; tentatively, D is TRBD1 (6 bases). V shed 0 bases and J shed 0 bases, with 23 bases lying between them. The germline CDR1 and CDR2 sequences are ENHRY and SYGVKD. The CDR3 consists of 21 residues. The CDR3 sequence: CAISESTGRQPGQANTGELFF. Here the CDR3 DNA reads TGTGCCATCAGTGAGTCGACTGGGCGACAACCGGGACAAGCGAACACCGGGGAGCTGTTTTTT.

This clonotype has at least ten counts. The chain joins TRBV2 to TRBJ2-5, with D unclear. Germline V CDR1 and CDR2: SNHLY, FYNNEI. This CDR3 is 10 amino acids long. V was clipped by 5 bases and J by 5 bases, with 3 bases between them. CDR3 sequence (DNA): TGTGCCAGCAGTCACGAGACCCAGTACTTC. Residues: CASSHETQYF. Combining the CDR3 with reference TRBV2 and TRBJ2-5 gives the whole variable domain EPEVTQTPSHQVTQMGQEVILRCVPISNHLYFYWYRQILGQKVEFLVSFYNNEISEKSEIFDDQFSVERPDGSNFTLKIRSTKLEDSAMYFCASSHETQYFGPGTRLLVL.

In its sample, this clonotype was seen a few times. The chain is built from TRBV14 and TRBJ1-2; D might be TRBD1 (5 bases). The V end lost 2 bases, the J end lost 7 bases, and 11 bases lay between the germline ends. The CDR3 totals 13 residues. The germline V gene has CDR1 SGHDN and CDR2 FVKESK. As DNA, the CDR3 is TGTGCCAGCAGCCAAACGGGGGGGAGTGGCTACACCTTC. Encoded protein: CASSQTGGSGYTF.

Concerning this clonotype: A much larger clone lies a single base off, so this may be a read error. V and J are TRBV9 and TRBJ2-2; 13 positions match TRBD2. The CDR3 spans 19 residues. The germline CDR1 and CDR2 sequences are SGDLS and YYNGEE. The CDR3 DNA reads as TGTACCAGCAGCGCTCCGGGACTAGCGGGAAAGGTGAACACCGGGGAGCTGTTTTTT. This sequence encodes CTSSAPGLAGKVNTGELFF.

This clonotype has a count of ten or more. J is TRBJ1-2 and V is TRBV6-6; D gene unclear. This CDR3 has 13 amino acids. Germline V lookup: CDR1 MNHNY, CDR2 SVGAGI (reference sequence). V was shortened by 2 bases and J by 0 bases, with 4 bases between the two germline ends. For the CDR3, the DNA is TGTGCCAGCAGTTACGGAGCTAACTATGGCTACACCTTC. It specifies CASSYGANYGYTF.

This clonotype has a handful of counts. This chain uses TRBV9 with TRBJ1-4; D is possibly TRBD1 (5 bases). CDR1 is SGDLS, CDR2 YYNGEE, per germline. Trimming removed 0 bases at V and 7 bases at J, with 10 bases between. The CDR3 totals 14 residues. The CDR3 here is CASSVGGAVEKLFF. The CDR3 nucleotides are TGTGCCAGCAGCGTAGGAGGGGCTGTTGAAAAACTGTTTTTT.

This clonotype was observed at least ten times. The chain recombines TRBV13 with TRBJ2-7, with TRBD2 matching over 13 bases. Germline values: CDR1 PRHDT, CDR2 FYEKMQ (reference sequence). The CDR3 has 17 amino acids. J gave up 2 bases and V 0 bases, and 4 bases lay outside the gene matches. CDR3 region: CASSLGRLAGGPYEQYF. The CDR3 DNA follows: TGTGCCAGCAGCTTAGGCCGACTAGCGGGAGGCCCCTACGAGCAGTACTTC.

This clonotype was observed at least ten times. The V gene is TRBV7-9, the J gene TRBJ2-7, with TRBD2 identical over 9 bases. The germline V gene has CDR1 SEHNR and CDR2 FQNEAQ (reference sequence). J gave up 4 bases and V 5 bases, and 12 bases lay outside the gene matches. The CDR3 covers 16 residues. The CDR3 reads CASSPNSGSNLYEQYF. CDR3 bases: TGTGCCAGCAGCCCTAATAGCGGGAGTAATTTATACGAGCAGTACTTC.

This clonotype was recorded at least ten times. The chain employs TRBV29-1 and TRBJ2-1, with 15 bases matching TRBD2. Germline CDR1 reads SQVTM; CDR2 reads ANQGSEA. The CDR3 length is 14 residues. The V segment lost 7 bases and the J segment 7 bases; nucleotides outside the gene matches: 5. CDR3 in DNA: TGCAGCGGGACTAGCGGGGGGGCCGGTAATGAGCAGTTCTTC. Its translation is CSGTSGGAGNEQFF.

The chain links TRBV19 to TRBJ1-1, with TRBD1 identical over 9 bases. CDR1 is LNHDA, CDR2 SQIVND, per germline (reference sequence). V lost 1 base to trimming and J lost 12 bases; unmatched junction nucleotides: 9. CDR3 length equals 14 residues. CDR3 residues: CASSIGAGDRATFF. The DNA for the CDR3 is TGTGCCAGTAGTATAGGAGCGGGGGACAGGGCAACTTTCTTT.

Concerning this clonotype: A junction end diverges from the germline sequence, so it may reflect a read error. This rearrangement joins TRBV6-1 to TRBJ2-7; 10 positions agree with TRBD2. CDR1 and CDR2 from the germline V gene are MNHNS and SASEGT. The CDR3 runs to 17 residues. The CDR3 bases are TGTGCTAGCAGTGAAGCAAAGCTAGCGGGGGCCTACTACGGGCAGTACTTC. Amino acids: CASSEAKLAGAYYGQYF.

This clonotype was observed many times. The chain couples TRBV6-1 to TRBJ1-4; D ambiguous. Trimming cost V 4 bases and J 4 bases, with 13 bases left between them. Germline V gene data show CDR1 as MNHNS and CDR2 as SASEGT. CDR3 length equals 15 residues. CDR3 loop: CASSAETVNNEKLFF. The CDR3 nucleotides read TGTGCCAGCAGTGCGGAGACTGTGAATAATGAAAAACTGTTTTTT.

Only a few counts were recorded for this clonotype. The V and J genes are TRBV19 and TRBJ1-1, with D possibly matching TRBD1 (5 bases). In germline, CDR1 is LNHDA, CDR2 SQIVND (reference sequence). V shed 5 bases and J shed 1 base, with 14 bases lying between them. This CDR3 is built from 15 residues. The DNA for the CDR3 is TGTGCCAGTAGTTTCCCTGGGGCGGGGAACACTGAAGCTTTCTTT. Translation gives CASSFPGAGNTEAFF.

This clonotype was seen ten or more times. The chain couples TRBV6-4 to TRBJ1-5, with D maybe TRBD1 (6 bases). CDR1 is MRHNA and CDR2 is SNTAGT in the germline V gene. There are 14 residues in the CDR3. V was clipped by 6 bases and J by 0 bases, with 9 bases between them. CDR3 residues: CASSYRDSNQPQHF. Written as DNA, the CDR3 is TGTGCCAGCAGCTACAGGGATAGCAATCAGCCCCAGCATTTT.

This clonotype has ten or more counts. The chain combines TRBV7-3 with TRBJ2-5, with TRBD2 identical over 13 bases. The J segment lost 1 base and the V segment lost 5 bases, leaving 7 bases of the junction unmatched. The CDR3 sequence is 17 residues long. CDR1 is SGHTA and CDR2 is FQGTGA in the germline V gene. The CDR3 loop reads CASSESGLAGLQETQYF. The CDR3 DNA sequence: TGTGCCAGCAGCGAATCGGGACTAGCGGGACTCCAAGAGACCCAGTACTTC.

The genes are TRBV9 and TRBJ1-6, with D tentatively TRBD1 (5 bases). V was trimmed by 0 bases and J by 7 bases, leaving 14 bases between them. Germline values: CDR1 SGDLS, CDR2 YYNGEE. This CDR3 contains 16 residues. Written as DNA, the CDR3 is TGTGCCAGCAGCGTAGATCCGGACAATGGGAATTCACCCCTCCACTTT. The encoded protein is CASSVDPDNGNSPLHF.

This clonotype was detected many times. The rearrangement links TRBV28 to TRBJ1-2; D possibly corresponds to TRBD1 (5 bases). V was cut by 2 bases and J by 5 bases, with 9 bases left in between. The CDR3 consists of 13 residues. Germline lookup yields CDR1 MDHEN and CDR2 SYDVKM. Written as DNA, the CDR3 is TGTGCCAGCAGTTTAAAAGGGGCTTATGGCTACACCTTC. This codes for CASSLKGAYGYTF.

The table lists this clonotype with many counts. The rearrangement joins TRBV20-1 to TRBJ1-6, with D unresolved. Trimming cost V 8 bases and J 5 bases, with 19 bases left between them. The CDR3 has 15 amino acids. Germline CDR1 DFQATT, CDR2 SNEGSKA (reference sequence). CDR3 DNA sequence: TGCAGTACTTATCGGGCGTCGGGAAATAATTCACCCCTCCACTTT. Translation gives CSTYRASGNNSPLHF.

This clonotype was seen only a few times. This chain links TRBV4-2 with TRBJ2-3; 9 nucleotides match TRBD2. With 4 bases clipped from V and 5 bases from J, the junction kept 10 bases outside the gene matches. This CDR3 comprises 16 residues. Germline loops: CDR1 LGHNA, CDR2 YNFKEQ. CDR3 sequence (DNA): TGTGCCAGCAGCCGGGGTCTGGCGGGAGGGATAGATACGCAGTATTTT. It encodes CASSRGLAGGIDTQYF.